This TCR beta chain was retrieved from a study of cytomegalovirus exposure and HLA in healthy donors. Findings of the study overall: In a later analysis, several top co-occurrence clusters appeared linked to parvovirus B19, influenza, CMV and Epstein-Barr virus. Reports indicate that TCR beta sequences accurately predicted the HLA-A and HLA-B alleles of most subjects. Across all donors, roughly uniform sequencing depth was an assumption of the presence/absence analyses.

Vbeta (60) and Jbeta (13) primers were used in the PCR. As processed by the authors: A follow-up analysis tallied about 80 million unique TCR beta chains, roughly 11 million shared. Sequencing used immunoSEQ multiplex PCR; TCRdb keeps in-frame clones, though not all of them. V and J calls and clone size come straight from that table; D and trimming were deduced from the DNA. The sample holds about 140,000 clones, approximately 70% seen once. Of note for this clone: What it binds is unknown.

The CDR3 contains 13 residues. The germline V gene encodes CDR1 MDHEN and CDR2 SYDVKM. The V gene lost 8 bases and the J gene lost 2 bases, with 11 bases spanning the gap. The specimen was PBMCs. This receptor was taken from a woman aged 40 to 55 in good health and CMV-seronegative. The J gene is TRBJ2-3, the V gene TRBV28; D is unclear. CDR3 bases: TGTGCCAGCTCGCGAGGTAACACAGATACGCAGTATTTT. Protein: CASSRGNTDTQYF.